This T cell receptor (beta chain) was sequenced during a study of CD8+CD57+ T cells in acquired aplastic anemia. Sequenced patients had shown CD8+CD57+ cell expansion by flow cytometry. The study sampled blood from patients who had received no therapy. V lost 9 bases, J lost 9 bases, and 8 bases stayed unmatched. The CDR3 runs to 14 residues. Germline V lookup: CDR1 LNHDA, CDR2 SQIVND (reference sequence). TCR beta VDJ and CDR3 profiling used genomic DNA as template. One entry per CDR3 protein results from TCRdb running MiXCR on the reads. Of hundreds of thousands of distinct CDR3 sequences listed, around 32% were seen once; the top ten hold under 0.95%.

The chain joins TRBV19 to TRBJ2-1, with 13 bases aligning to TRBD2. This receptor was obtained from a human donor with aplastic anemia. The sequencing sample was made of sorted CD4+, CD8+, or CD8+CD57+ T cells (not recorded which) from PBMCs. The CDR3 coding sequence is TGTGCCAGCAGTCAGACTAGCGGGGGGTTTGAGCAGTTCTTC. As protein: CASSQTSGGFEQFF. Drawing the rest from reference TRBV19 and TRBJ2-1, the complete variable domain is DGGITQSPKYLFRKEGQNVTLSCEQNLNHDAMYWYRQDPGQGLRLIYYSQIVNDFQKGDIAEGYSVSREKKESFPLTVTSAQKNPTAFYLCASSQTSGGFEQFFGPGTRLTVL.